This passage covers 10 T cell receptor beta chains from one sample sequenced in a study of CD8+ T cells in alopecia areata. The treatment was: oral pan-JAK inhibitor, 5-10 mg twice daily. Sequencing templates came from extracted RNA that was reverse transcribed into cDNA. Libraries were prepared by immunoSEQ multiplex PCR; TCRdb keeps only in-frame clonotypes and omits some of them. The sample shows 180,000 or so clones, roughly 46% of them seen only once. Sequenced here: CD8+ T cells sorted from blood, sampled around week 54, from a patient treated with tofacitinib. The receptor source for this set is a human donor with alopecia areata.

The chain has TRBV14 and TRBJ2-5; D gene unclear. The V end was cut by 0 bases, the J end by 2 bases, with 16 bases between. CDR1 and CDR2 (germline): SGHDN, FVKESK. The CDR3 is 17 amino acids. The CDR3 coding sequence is TGTGCCAGCAGCCAAGAAAGTAGATGGGCAGGTCAAGAGACCCAGTACTTC. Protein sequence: CASSQESRWAGQETQYF.

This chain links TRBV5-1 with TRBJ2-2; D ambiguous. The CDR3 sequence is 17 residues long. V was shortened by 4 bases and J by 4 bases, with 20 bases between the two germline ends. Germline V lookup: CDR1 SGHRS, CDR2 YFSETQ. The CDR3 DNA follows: TGCGCCAGCAGCCCACCTGACATCAGGACCACCACCGGGGAGCTGTTTTTT. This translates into CASSPPDIRTTTGELFF.

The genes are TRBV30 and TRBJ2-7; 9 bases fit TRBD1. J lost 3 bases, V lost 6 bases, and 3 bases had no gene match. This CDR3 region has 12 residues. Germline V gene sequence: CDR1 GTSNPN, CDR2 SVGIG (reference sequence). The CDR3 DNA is TGTGCCTGCGGGACAGGGTTCTACGAGCAGTACTTC. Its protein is CACGTGFYEQYF.

The CDR3 reads CASSPWTGGNSNQPQHF. The CDR3, as DNA: TGTGCCAGCAGTCCGTGGACAGGGGGCAATAGCAATCAGCCCCAGCATTTT. The V gene is TRBV27, the J gene TRBJ1-5; 11 bases map to TRBD1. After removal of 5 bases from V and 0 bases from J, the junction contained 6 bases not matched to a gene. The CDR3 runs 17 residues. Germline loops: CDR1 MNHEY, CDR2 SMNVEV (reference sequence).

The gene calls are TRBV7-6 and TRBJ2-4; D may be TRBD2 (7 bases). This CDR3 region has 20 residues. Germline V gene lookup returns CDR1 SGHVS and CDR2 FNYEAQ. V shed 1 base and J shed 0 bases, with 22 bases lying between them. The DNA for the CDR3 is TGTGCCAGCAGCTTAGACCGTCCGTCGGGGGGCTCGCTAGCCAAAAACATTCAGTACTTC. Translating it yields CASSLDRPSGGSLAKNIQYF.

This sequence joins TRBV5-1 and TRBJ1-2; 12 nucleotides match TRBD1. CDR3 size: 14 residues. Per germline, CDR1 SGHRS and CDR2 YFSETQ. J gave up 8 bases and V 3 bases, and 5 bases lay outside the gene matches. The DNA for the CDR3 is TGCGCCAGCAGCTGGGGACAGGGGGCGCGGGGCTACACCTTC. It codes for CASSWGQGARGYTF.

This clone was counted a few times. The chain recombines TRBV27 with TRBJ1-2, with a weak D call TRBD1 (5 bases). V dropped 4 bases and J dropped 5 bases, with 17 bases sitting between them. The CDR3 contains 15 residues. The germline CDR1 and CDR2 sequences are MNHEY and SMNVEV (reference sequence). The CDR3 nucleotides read TGTGCCAGCAGTTCAACTGGACCTTGGGGGTATGGCTACACCTTC. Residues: CASSSTGPWGYGYTF.

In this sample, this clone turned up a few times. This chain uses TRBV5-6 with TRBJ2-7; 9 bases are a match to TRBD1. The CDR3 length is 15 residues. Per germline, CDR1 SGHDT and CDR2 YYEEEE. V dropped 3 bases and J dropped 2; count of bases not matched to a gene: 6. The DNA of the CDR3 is TGTGCCAGCAGCTCAGGGACAGGGAGGACCTACGAGCAGTACTTC. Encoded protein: CASSSGTGRTYEQYF.

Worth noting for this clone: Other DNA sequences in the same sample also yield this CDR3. DNA for the CDR3: TGTGCCAGCAGTCCGGGTGGAACTGAAGCTTTCTTT. It yields the protein CASSPGGTEAFF. The rearrangement joins TRBV27 to TRBJ1-1; D is undetermined. Trimming took off 5 bases at V and 5 bases at J, with 9 bases between the two ends. The CDR3 has 12 residues. Germline V gives CDR1 MNHEY, CDR2 SMNVEV (reference sequence).

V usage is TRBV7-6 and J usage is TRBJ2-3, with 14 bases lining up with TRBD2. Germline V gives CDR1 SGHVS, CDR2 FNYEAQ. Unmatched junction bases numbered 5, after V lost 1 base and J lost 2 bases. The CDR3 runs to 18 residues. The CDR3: CASSLGTSGGTFTDTQYF. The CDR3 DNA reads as TGTGCCAGCAGCTTAGGGACTAGCGGGGGGACTTTCACAGATACGCAGTATTTT.